This paragraph covers one T cell receptor (beta chain) sequence. The data derive from a study of blood T cell repertoires in COVID-19. About the study: In each case, the material was cDNA or gDNA derived from T cells, B-cell-depleted T cells, or PBMCs.

The CDR3 length is 15 residues. The germline V gene has CDR1 SGHTA and CDR2 FQGNSA. Trimming removed 1 base at V and 1 base at J, with 10 bases between. In the original workflow: Amplification from reference gene primers served as the basis for estimated nucleated cell counts. Measured with immunoSEQ multiplex PCR; TCRdb has only the in-frame clones, and not every one. Clonal size and the V and J genes are those of that table, whereas D and trimming came from the DNA. The sample carries approximately 200,000 clones, roughly 87% recorded once. The chain has TRBV7-2 and TRBJ1-2, with a tentative D call TRBD1 (6 bases). Sequencing was done on a sample of PBMCs or T cells enriched from blood (not recorded which). The clonotype comes from a woman under 40 who had recovered from COVID-19. As DNA, the CDR3 is TGTGCCAGCAGCTTAGGAAGGACAGATAACTATGGCTACACCTTC. Its translation is CASSLGRTDNYGYTF.